These 29 T cell receptor beta chains share one sample of origin, sequenced in a study of early T cells in non-severe SARS-CoV-2 infection. Each CDR3 protein is one row after TCRdb ran MiXCR on the 5' RACE reads. Of roughly 34,000 distinct CDR3 sequences listed, around 6.9% are singletons. The material sequenced was whole blood, taken at baseline. Receptors were obtained from an adult who was a healthcare worker with PCR-confirmed SARS-CoV-2 infection or an uninfected control (not recorded which).

This rearrangement joins TRBV12-3 or TRBV12-4 to TRBJ1-6, with D perhaps TRBD1 (5 bases). The CDR3 consists of 14 residues. V lost 5 bases and J lost 10, with 15 bases in between. CDR3 protein: CASSPDTRYSPLHF. Written as DNA, the CDR3 is TGTGCCAGCAGTCCGGACACCCGTTACTCACCCCTCCACTTT.

CDR3 in amino acids: CASSVGEEQFF. The CDR3, as DNA: TGTGCCAGCAGCGTAGGTGAAGAGCAGTTCTTC. This chain joins TRBV9 and TRBJ2-1; D not resolved. Germline values: CDR1 SGDLS, CDR2 YYNGEE. CDR3 length: 11 residues. The V end lost 0 bases, the J end lost 10 bases, and 5 bases lay between the germline ends. The full variable domain, with the rest looked up from reference TRBV9 and TRBJ2-1, is DSGVTQTPKHLITATGQRVTLRCSPRSGDLSVYWYQQSLDQGLQFLIQYYNGEERAKGNILERFSAQQFPDLHSELNLSSLELGDSALYFCASSVGEEQFFGPGTRLTVL.

This clonotype was counted only a few times. The junction does not match germline at one end; this may be a read error. The chain links TRBV9 to TRBJ1-1, with D possibly TRBD1 on 6 matching bases. CDR3 length: 15 residues. Germline lookup yields CDR1 SGDLS and CDR2 YYNGEE. DNA for the CDR3: TGTGTCAGCAGCGTAGGTGGTTTCGGGGACAACGAAGCTTTCTTT. It yields the protein CVSSVGGFGDNEAFF.

This clonotype was observed many times. V and J are TRBV20-1 and TRBJ2-1; the match to TRBD2 covers 8 bases. The CDR3 contains 13 residues. The V segment lost 4 bases and the J segment 8 bases; nucleotides outside the gene matches: 7. Germline CDR1 DFQATT, CDR2 SNEGSKA (reference sequence). This CDR3 reads CSAKSGSFYEQFF. In nucleotides, the CDR3 is TGCAGTGCTAAAAGCGGGAGTTTCTATGAGCAGTTCTTC.

At least ten counts were recorded for this clonotype. The rearrangement joins TRBV29-1 to TRBJ2-3; D is perhaps TRBD2 (6 bases). Germline loops: CDR1 SQVTM, CDR2 ANQGSEA. The CDR3 extends over 14 amino acids. V was shortened by 4 bases and J by 1 base, with 12 bases between the two germline ends. CDR3 loop: CSVVGGSRTDTQYF. In DNA form, the CDR3 reads TGCAGCGTTGTGGGGGGAAGCCGCACAGATACGCAGTATTTT.

This clonotype was picked up many times. The genes are TRBV20-1 and TRBJ2-1, with 7 nucleotides matching TRBD2. CDR3 length equals 14 residues. The trim removed 4 bases at V and 6 bases at J, leaving 9 bases unmatched. Germline-derived CDR1 and CDR2 are DFQATT and SNEGSKA (reference sequence). Here the CDR3 reads CSAMAGAPLNEQFF. The DNA for the CDR3 is TGCAGTGCTATGGCGGGAGCCCCTCTCAATGAGCAGTTCTTC.

This clonotype was observed many times. The CDR3 reads CSVVGLAGVEEQYF. In DNA form, the CDR3 reads TGCAGCGTTGTTGGTCTAGCGGGAGTTGAAGAGCAGTACTTC. This rearrangement joins TRBV29-1 to TRBJ2-7; 10 positions agree with TRBD2. Germline CDR1 and CDR2: SQVTM and ANQGSEA. This CDR3 region has 14 residues. The V segment lost 4 bases and the J segment 7 bases; nucleotides outside the gene matches: 10.

This chain connects TRBV12-3 or TRBV12-4 to TRBJ2-3; 9 bases agree with TRBD2. J gave up 3 bases and V 1 base, and 2 bases lay outside the gene matches. The CDR3 length is 15 residues. The CDR3 sequence is CASSLVSGRTDTQYF. As DNA, the CDR3 is TGTGCCAGCAGTTTAGTTAGCGGGAGAACAGATACGCAGTATTTT.

This clonotype has a handful of counts. Just one base apart from a much larger clone, this may be a read error. The CDR3 DNA is TGCAGCGTTGAAAGGGCAGTAAACACCGGGGAGCTGTTTTTT. Translating it yields CSVERAVNTGELFF. This rearrangement joins TRBV29-1 to TRBJ2-2; no firm D call. The CDR3 sequence is 14 residues long. The V end was cut by 2 bases, the J end by 2 bases, with 9 bases between. In germline, CDR1 is SQVTM, CDR2 ANQGSEA.

CDR3 DNA sequence: TGCGCCAGCAGCCAAGATAGGGCCACGAGGGGCGGGGAGCTGTTTTTT. Its protein is CASSQDRATRGGELFF. The V call is TRBV4-3, the J call TRBJ2-2; either TRBD1 or TRBD2 may supply D (5 bases each). The CDR3 is made up of 16 amino acids. Germline assignment: CDR1 LGHNA and CDR2 YSLEER. V shed 0 bases and J shed 7 bases, with 15 bases lying between them.

The V and J genes are TRBV20-1 and TRBJ2-2; tentative D call: TRBD1 (5 bases). Between the trimmed V and J ends, which lost 5 bases and 0 bases, there was a span of 10 bases. Germline CDR1 is DFQATT and CDR2 is SNEGSKA (reference sequence). This CDR3 has 14 amino acids. Here the CDR3 reads CSAPLRANTGELFF. The DNA of the CDR3 is TGCAGTGCTCCACTCAGGGCGAACACCGGGGAGCTGTTTTTT.

This clonotype occurred a few times. This sequence joins TRBV20-1 and TRBJ2-2; no clear D gene. Per germline, CDR1 DFQATT and CDR2 SNEGSKA (reference sequence). V lost 0 bases and J lost 1, with 3 bases in between. This CDR3 is built from 13 residues. The CDR3 DNA sequence: TGCAGTGCTAGAGAAGGGAACACCGGGGAGCTGTTTTTT. Translating it yields CSAREGNTGELFF.

This clonotype was found many times. This chain uses TRBV4-1 with TRBJ2-3, with 9 bases aligning to TRBD2. The germline V gene has CDR1 MGHRA and CDR2 YSYEKL. CDR3 length: 19 residues. Germline trimming cut 1 base from V and 4 bases from J; bases unmatched to any gene: 15. In DNA, the CDR3 is TGCGCCAGCAGCCAAGTTCGAGGCGGGAGGGCCGGTAGCGCAGATACGCAGTATTTT. Translating it yields CASSQVRGGRAGSADTQYF.

In its sample, this clonotype was seen a few times. This chain joins TRBV4-1 and TRBJ2-1; perhaps TRBD2 as D (5 bases). This CDR3 has 16 amino acids. Germline V gives CDR1 MGHRA, CDR2 YSYEKL. With 3 bases removed from V and 3 bases from J, the gap between germline ends came to 15 bases. CDR3 DNA: TGCGCCAGCAGCCATCCTGGGTTTGACTACTACAATGAGCAGTTCTTC. Its protein product is CASSHPGFDYYNEQFF.

This clonotype was recorded at least ten times. The CDR3 loop reads CASSHRLPGLVLNEQFF. The CDR3 nucleotides are TGTGCCAGCAGCCACCGCTTGCCTGGACTAGTCCTCAATGAGCAGTTCTTC. The V call is TRBV3-1, the J call TRBJ2-1; the match to TRBD2 covers 7 bases. CDR3 size: 17 residues. Germline-derived CDR1 and CDR2 are LGHDT and YNNKEL (reference sequence). J gave up 6 bases and V 3 bases, and 14 bases lay outside the gene matches.

In its sample, this clonotype was seen many times. The gene calls are TRBV7-2 and TRBJ2-5; D may be TRBD1 (6 bases). This CDR3 has 14 residues. Deletions cut 0 bases from V and 4 bases from J, with 9 bases between. Germline CDR1 SGHTA, CDR2 FQGNSA. The CDR3 region is CASSLARGGETQYF. The DNA of the CDR3 is TGTGCCAGCAGCTTAGCCAGGGGCGGAGAGACCCAGTACTTC.

This clonotype has a handful of counts. The rearrangement joins TRBV28 to TRBJ2-3, with a weak D call TRBD1 (6 bases). This CDR3 has 14 residues. The V gene's germline CDR1 is MDHEN and CDR2 SYDVKM. The ends were cut back, 5 bases at V and 3 bases at J, with 12 bases in the middle. Here the CDR3 reads CASSPNRVTDTQYF. The CDR3 DNA is TGTGCCAGCAGTCCGAACAGGGTTACAGATACGCAGTATTTT.

This clonotype occurred many times. V gene TRBV19 combines with J gene TRBJ1-6, with TRBD1 identical over 7 bases. The CDR3 covers 13 residues. Per the germline V gene, CDR1 is LNHDA and CDR2 is SQIVND (reference sequence). Trimming at V came to 8 bases and at J to 7 bases, leaving 5 bases not matched to a gene. This CDR3 reads CASQTGPNSPLHF. As DNA, the CDR3 is TGTGCCAGTCAGACAGGGCCGAATTCACCCCTCCACTTT.

This clonotype showed up just a few times. The V and J genes are TRBV7-9 and TRBJ2-5; possible D gene TRBD1, 6 bases. V lost 5 bases, J lost 3 bases, and 13 bases lay in between. Germline CDR1 SEHNR, CDR2 FQNEAQ (reference sequence). The CDR3 consists of 14 residues. CDR3 DNA sequence: TGTGCCAGCAGCCCAGGAGGACAGAAAGAGACCCAGTACTTC. It specifies CASSPGGQKETQYF.

By sample fraction, this clonotype is medium-sized. This chain joins TRBV7-3 and TRBJ2-7; 9 bases map to TRBD1. Germline loops: CDR1 SGHTA, CDR2 FQGTGA. The V gene end was trimmed by 3 bases and the J gene end by 6 bases; junction bases not matched to a gene: 6. The CDR3 is made up of 14 amino acids. The DNA for the CDR3 is TGTGCCAGCAGCTTGGGACAGGGTGGAGGCGAGCAGTACTTC. Its translation: CASSLGQGGGEQYF.

Ten or more counts support this clonotype. The chain combines TRBV19 with TRBJ1-2; D perhaps matches TRBD1 (5 bases). This CDR3 is built from 15 residues. Looked up from germline, CDR1 is LNHDA and CDR2 is SQIVND (reference sequence). V shed 4 bases and J shed 5 bases, with 17 bases lying between them. The CDR3 protein is CASSTPTTDRYGYTF. In DNA form, the CDR3 reads TGTGCCAGTAGTACCCCAACGACAGATCGATATGGCTACACCTTC.

This chain links TRBV4-3 with TRBJ2-7, with a tentative D call TRBD2 (8 bases). There are 18 residues in the CDR3. The germline gives CDR1 LGHNA, CDR2 YSLEER. Trimming left V 0 bases short and J 0 bases short, with 18 bases between. The DNA for the CDR3 is TGCGCCAGCAGCCAAGATGTTAACGGGAGGGGGCTCTCCTACGAGCAGTACTTC. It is translated as CASSQDVNGRGLSYEQYF.

This clonotype occurred many times. The genes are TRBV18 and TRBJ1-5; 10 bases map to TRBD1. The ends lost 4 bases at V and 4 bases at J; junction bases unmatched: 4. The CDR3 has 15 amino acids. In germline, CDR1 is KGHSH, CDR2 LQKENI. The CDR3, as DNA: TGTGCCAGCTCACGAAGGGGACAGGGGAATCAGCCCCAGCATTTT. This translates into CASSRRGQGNQPQHF.

Relative to its sample, this clonotype is medium-sized. The V call is TRBV9, the J call TRBJ2-3; perhaps TRBD2 as D (6 bases). CDR1 and CDR2 (germline): SGDLS, YYNGEE. The ends were cut back, 7 bases at V and 2 bases at J, with 17 bases in the middle. This CDR3 contains 15 residues. The CDR3 loop is CASGGRAGPTDTQYF. CDR3 nucleotide sequence: TGTGCCAGCGGCGGTAGGGCGGGACCCACAGATACGCAGTATTTT.

This clonotype was recorded a few times. This chain connects TRBV7-9 to TRBJ2-1; D may be TRBD1 or TRBD2 (5 bases each). The CDR3 length is 16 residues. The V gene lost 8 bases and the J gene lost 8 bases, with 25 bases spanning the gap. Germline V gene sequence: CDR1 SEHNR, CDR2 FQNEAQ (reference sequence). CDR3 DNA sequence: TGTGCCAGCTCCCCCCGGGGCGCTAGTAGCTTGGATGAGCAGTTCTTC. Its translation: CASSPRGASSLDEQFF.

The rearrangement links TRBV5-1 to TRBJ2-6, with TRBD1 identical over 7 bases. Germline V lookup: CDR1 SGHRS, CDR2 YFSETQ. There are 19 residues in the CDR3. The V gene end was trimmed by 4 bases and the J gene end by 0 bases; junction bases not matched to a gene: 13. In DNA, the CDR3 is TGCGCCAGCAGCGCAATCACCGGGACAGCCAGCTCTGGGGCCAACGTCCTGACTTTC. Protein sequence: CASSAITGTASSGANVLTF.

This clonotype was seen a handful of times. The chain is built from TRBV7-9 and TRBJ1-1, with unresolved D. Looked up from germline, CDR1 is SEHNR and CDR2 is FQNEAQ (reference sequence). The CDR3 is made up of 13 amino acids. V was pared by 2 bases and J by 4 bases, with 8 bases between. CDR3 nucleotide sequence: TGTGCCAGCAGCTTACATCTCGGCACTGAAGCTTTCTTT. This gives the protein CASSLHLGTEAFF.

This clonotype was seen many times. The CDR3 DNA is TGTGCCAGCAGTTTAGGTTCCCCCTCTGGAAACACCATATATTTT. It is translated as CASSLGSPSGNTIYF. The chain couples TRBV28 to TRBJ1-3; no definite D call. Per germline, CDR1 MDHEN and CDR2 SYDVKM. Trimming pared 2 bases from V and 0 bases from J, leaving 8 bases between. This CDR3 spans 15 amino acids.

This clonotype was counted at least ten times. The chain uses TRBV20-1 and TRBJ1-5, with D possibly matching TRBD1 (6 bases). This CDR3 contains 12 residues. Per germline, CDR1 DFQATT and CDR2 SNEGSKA (reference sequence). V lost 6 bases and J 3 bases, leaving 9 bases between the germline ends. The DNA for the CDR3 is TGCAGTGCCAGACAGGCCAATCAGCCCCAGCATTTT. Amino acid sequence: CSARQANQPQHF.